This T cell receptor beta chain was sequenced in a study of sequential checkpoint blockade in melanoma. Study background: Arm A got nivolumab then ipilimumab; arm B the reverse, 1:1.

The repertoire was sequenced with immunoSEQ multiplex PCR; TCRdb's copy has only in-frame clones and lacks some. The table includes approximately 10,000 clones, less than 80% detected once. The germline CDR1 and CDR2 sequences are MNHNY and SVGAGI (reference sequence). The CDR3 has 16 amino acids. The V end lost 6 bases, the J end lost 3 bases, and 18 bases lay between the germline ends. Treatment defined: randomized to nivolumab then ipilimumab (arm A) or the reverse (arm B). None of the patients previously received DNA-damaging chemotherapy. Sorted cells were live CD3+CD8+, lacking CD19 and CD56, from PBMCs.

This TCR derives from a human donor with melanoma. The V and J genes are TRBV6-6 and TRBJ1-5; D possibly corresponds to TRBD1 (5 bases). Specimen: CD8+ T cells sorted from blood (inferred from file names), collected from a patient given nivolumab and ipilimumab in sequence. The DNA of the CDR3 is TGTGCCAGCAGCCGGGGGGGGTCTCGTTCCAATCAGCCCCAGCATTTT. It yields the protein CASSRGGSRSNQPQHF.